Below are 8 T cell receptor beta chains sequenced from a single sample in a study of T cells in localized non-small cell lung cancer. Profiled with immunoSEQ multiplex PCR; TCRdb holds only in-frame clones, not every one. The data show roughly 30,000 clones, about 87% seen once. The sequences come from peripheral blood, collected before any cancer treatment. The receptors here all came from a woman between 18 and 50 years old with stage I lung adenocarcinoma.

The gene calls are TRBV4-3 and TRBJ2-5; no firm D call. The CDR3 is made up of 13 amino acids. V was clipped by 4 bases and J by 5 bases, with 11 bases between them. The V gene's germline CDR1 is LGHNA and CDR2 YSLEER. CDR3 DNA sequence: TGCGCCAGCAGCCCGGACCTGGGGGAGACCCAGTACTTC. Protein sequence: CASSPDLGETQYF.

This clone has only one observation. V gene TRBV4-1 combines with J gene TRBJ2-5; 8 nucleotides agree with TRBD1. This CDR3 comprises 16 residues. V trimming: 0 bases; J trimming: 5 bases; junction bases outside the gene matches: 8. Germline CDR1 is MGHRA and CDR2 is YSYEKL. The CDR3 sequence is CASSQELQGAPETQYF. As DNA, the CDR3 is TGCGCCAGCAGCCAAGAACTCCAGGGGGCTCCGGAGACCCAGTACTTC.

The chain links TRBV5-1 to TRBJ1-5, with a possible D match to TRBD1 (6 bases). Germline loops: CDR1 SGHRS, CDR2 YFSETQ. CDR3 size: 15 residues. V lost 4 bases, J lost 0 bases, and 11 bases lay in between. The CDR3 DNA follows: TGCGCCAGCAGCCCTCAGGACAGTAGCAATCAGCCCCAGCATTTT. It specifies CASSPQDSSNQPQHF.

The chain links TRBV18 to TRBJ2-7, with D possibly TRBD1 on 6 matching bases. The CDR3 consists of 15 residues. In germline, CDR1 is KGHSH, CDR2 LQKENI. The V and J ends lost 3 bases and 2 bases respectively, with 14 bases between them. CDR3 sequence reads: CASSPPGGGTYEQYF. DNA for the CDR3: TGTGCCAGCTCACCTCCGGGTGGGGGCACCTACGAGCAGTACTTC.

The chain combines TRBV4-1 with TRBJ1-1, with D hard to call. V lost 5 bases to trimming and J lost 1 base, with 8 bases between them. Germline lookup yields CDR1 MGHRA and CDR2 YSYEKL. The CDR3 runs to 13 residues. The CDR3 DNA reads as TGCGCCAGCAGCAGATCAGGGAACACTGAAGCTTTCTTT. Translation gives CASSRSGNTEAFF.

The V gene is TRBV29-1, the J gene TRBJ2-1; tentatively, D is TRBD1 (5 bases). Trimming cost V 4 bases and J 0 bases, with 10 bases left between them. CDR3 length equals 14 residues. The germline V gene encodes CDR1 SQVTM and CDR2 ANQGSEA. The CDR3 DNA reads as TGCAGCGTTGGGGGCGAGAGCTCCTACAATGAGCAGTTCTTC. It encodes CSVGGESSYNEQFF.

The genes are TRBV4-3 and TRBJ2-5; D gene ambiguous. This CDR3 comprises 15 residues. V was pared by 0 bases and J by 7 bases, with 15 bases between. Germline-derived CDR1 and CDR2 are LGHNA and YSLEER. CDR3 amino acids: CASSQDVVDPGTQYF. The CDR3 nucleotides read TGCGCCAGCAGCCAAGACGTTGTAGACCCCGGGACCCAGTACTTC.

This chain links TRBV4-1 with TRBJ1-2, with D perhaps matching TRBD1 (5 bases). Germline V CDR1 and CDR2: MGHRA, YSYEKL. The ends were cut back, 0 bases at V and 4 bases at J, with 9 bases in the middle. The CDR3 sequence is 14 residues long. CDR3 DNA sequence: TGCGCCAGCAGCCAAGAGGCAGGGTCCTATGGCTACACCTTC. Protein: CASSQEAGSYGYTF.